This T cell receptor (beta chain) was documented in a study of shared clonotypes between healthy human individuals. In regard to this clone: Its antigen remains unidentified.

Libraries were prepared by immunoSEQ multiplex PCR; TCRdb keeps only in-frame clonotypes and omits some of them. This sample has roughly 1,000,000 clones, with about 84% found just once. The CDR3 covers 14 residues. The V gene lost 3 bases and the J gene lost 11 bases, with 20 bases spanning the gap. Germline V gives CDR1 GTSNPN, CDR2 SVGIG (reference sequence). Study-level findings and limits: Generally, estimated richness proved larger in naive subsets than it did in memory subsets.

The sequence derives from a man younger than 30 in good health. Some clones in this sample may be carry-over from other donors' samples. This rearrangement joins TRBV30 to TRBJ1-5; D gene unclear. Specimen: memory CD4+ T cells from PBMCs. Subset in this sample: CD45RA-negative fraction. The CDR3 loop reads CAWRTSTPRMSQHF. The DNA of the CDR3 is TGTGCCTGGAGAACGAGTACGCCGCGGATGTCCCAGCATTTT. Using reference TRBV30 and TRBJ1-5 for the parts outside the CDR3, the full variable domain is SQTIHQWPATLVQPVGSPLSLECTVEGTSNPNLYWYRQAAGRGLQLLFYSVGIGQISSEVPQNLSASRPQDRQFILSSKKLLLSDSGFYLCAWRTSTPRMSQHFGDGTRLSIL.